This T cell receptor (beta chain) was identified in a study of siplizumab effects on memory and regulatory T cells. Study outcomes and limitations: Siplizumab significantly lowered the alloreactive sequences that could be traced to unstimulated CD4+ memory cells. Major contributors to the alloresponse seemed to be naive T cells, which also appeared more diverse than memory cells.

Unstimulated naive, memory, effector memory and TEMRA subsets from three donor pairs have been sequenced, the authors report. The CDR3 has 15 amino acids. Germline V gene sequence: CDR1 SEHNR, CDR2 FQNEAQ (reference sequence). Trimming took off 5 bases at V and 0 bases at J, with 11 bases between the two ends. Comments on this clone: Its antigen is not identified. The sample carries other DNA sequences with the same CDR3.

Repertoires were generated with immunoSEQ multiplex PCR, while TCRdb's copy carries only in-frame clones and drops some. The table has roughly 68,000 clones, roughly 83% seen once. This rearrangement joins TRBV7-9 to TRBJ2-1; TRBD2 is a possible D gene (5 bases). Material: memory CD4+ T cells sorted from blood. This TCR came from a human donor in good health. The CDR3 DNA follows: TGTGCCAGCAGCCCCCGGGGAAGCTCCTACAATGAGCAGTTCTTC. It yields the protein CASSPRGSSYNEQFF.